This record concerns one T cell receptor beta chain sequence. Its target antigen remains unknown. No base-level quality is on record; no much larger clone is a single base apart. The sample comes from a study of blood T cell repertoires in COVID-19 (dated by TCRdb to 2020 to 2022). For the wider study: Samples covering the acute and convalescent phases of COVID-19 were provided by collaborators in the United States, Italy and Spain. The dataset comprised deeply sampled blood TCRbeta repertoires from subjects exposed to, actively infected with, or recovered from COVID-19. The prospective study material was composed of cDNA or gDNA derived from T cells, B-cell-depleted T cells, or PBMCs. Where available, HLA class I and class II types were obtained from metadata supplied by the sample provider rather than from assay-based typing. A freely available public database, intended as a resource for researchers studying the immune response to SARS-CoV-2, is where the repertoires were released. Samples were obtained from the ongoing ImmuneRACE study (first 160 participants) and from 1,200 or so subjects provided by 6 global collaborators. The sample metadata nearly always contained a de-identified subject ID, COVID-19 status, age in years and sex. Results the study describes overall, beyond this receptor: How much clinical and demographic metadata was included differed by source and by participant, and the metadata was provided uncurated.

The germline V gene (reference sequence) sets CDR1 to LGHDT and CDR2 to YNNKEL. V has 5 bases trimmed and J has 8 bases trimmed; junction bases matching no gene number 13. The CDR3, cysteine through phenylalanine, is 15 amino acids long. Only CDR3 DNA remains: 45 bases, in frame from the first base. Participants in the prospective study were enrolled through a virtual design, were aged roughly 18 to 90 years, and lived in roughly 24 United States geographic areas. Cohort assignment in the prospective study relied on participant-reported clinical history from a screening survey and a study questionnaire. Recovered participants in ImmuneRACE Cohort 3 were defined as having two consecutive negative NP/OP PCR tests, clearance from a healthcare professional, or resolution of symptoms. Each participant in the prospective study had whole blood, serum and a nasopharyngeal or oropharyngeal swab collected by mobile phlebotomists. Participants in the prospective study had the option to provide additional blood draws and questionnaires over a 2-month period. Prospective study blood samples were shipped either frozen or at room temperature before DNA extraction.

TCRbeta CDR3 regions were amplified from genomic DNA using the immunoSEQ Assay, a bias-controlled multiplex PCR. In the source study's methods: Within the assay, amplification of reference gene primers was used to estimate how many nucleated cells each sample contained. To quantify the absolute abundance of each unique TCRbeta CDR3 rearrangement, sequence reads were collapsed and filtered. For each sample, productive Simpson clonality was calculated as the square root of Simpson's diversity index across productive rearrangements. TCRdb took this table from immuneACCESS and kept in-frame rearrangements with V and J called. Such tables lack part of the clones; where checked against another copy, unresolved V genes explain under half of the gap, and the rest is unexplained. The V and J calls and clone size are taken from that table; D and trimming were inferred from the DNA. For this sample the table gives roughly 330,000 clones, of which around nine tenths were detected only once. Approximately 6% of the sample rests with the top ten.

Material for sequencing was PBMCs or T cells enriched from blood (not recorded which). This chain joins TRBV3-1 (or the pseudogene TRBV3-2) to TRBJ1-2; 8 bases in between match TRBD1. This receptor was identified in a woman in her thirties who had recovered from COVID-19. The CDR3 in this case is CASSTVRQGASGYTF. The nucleotide sequence reads TGTGCCAGCAGCACAGTCCGGCAGGGGGCTTCGGGCTACACCTTC.